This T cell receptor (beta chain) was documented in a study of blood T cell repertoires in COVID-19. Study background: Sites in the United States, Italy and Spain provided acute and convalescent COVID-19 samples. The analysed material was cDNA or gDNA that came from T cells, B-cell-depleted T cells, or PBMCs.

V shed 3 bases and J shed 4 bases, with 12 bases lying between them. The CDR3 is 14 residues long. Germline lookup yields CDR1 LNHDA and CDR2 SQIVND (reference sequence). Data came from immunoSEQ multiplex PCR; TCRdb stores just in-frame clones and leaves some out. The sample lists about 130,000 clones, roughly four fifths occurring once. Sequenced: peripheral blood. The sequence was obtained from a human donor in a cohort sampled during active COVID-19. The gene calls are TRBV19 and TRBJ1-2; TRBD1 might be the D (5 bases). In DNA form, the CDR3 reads TGTGCCAGTAGTATGACCCAGGACACCTATGGCTACACCTTC. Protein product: CASSMTQDTYGYTF.